This TCR beta chain was retrieved from a study of blood T cell repertoires in COVID-19. Overall study: The samples span acute and convalescent COVID-19 from the United States, Italy and Spain. Sources were T cells, B-cell-depleted T cells, or PBMCs; the material itself was cDNA or gDNA.

In the original workflow: It was from reference gene primer amplification that nucleated cell counts were estimated. Sequencing used immunoSEQ multiplex PCR; TCRdb keeps in-frame clones, though not all of them. The V and J calls and clone size are taken from that table; D and trimming were inferred from the DNA. Among 110,000 or so clones, approximately 84% were seen once, and the ten largest hold around 8.5%. The CDR3 contains 16 residues. After removal of 7 bases from V and 4 bases from J, the junction contained 8 bases not matched to a gene. Germline CDR1 SNHLY, CDR2 FYNNEI. This clone turned up a few times.

The genes are TRBV2 and TRBJ2-2; 11 bases are a match to TRBD2. Sequencing was done on a sample of peripheral blood. This TCR was sampled from a woman in her forties with acute or convalescent COVID-19. The CDR3 sequence is CASTVAGGQSTGELFF. The CDR3, as DNA: TGTGCCAGCACCGTAGCGGGGGGGCAAAGCACCGGGGAGCTGTTTTTT.